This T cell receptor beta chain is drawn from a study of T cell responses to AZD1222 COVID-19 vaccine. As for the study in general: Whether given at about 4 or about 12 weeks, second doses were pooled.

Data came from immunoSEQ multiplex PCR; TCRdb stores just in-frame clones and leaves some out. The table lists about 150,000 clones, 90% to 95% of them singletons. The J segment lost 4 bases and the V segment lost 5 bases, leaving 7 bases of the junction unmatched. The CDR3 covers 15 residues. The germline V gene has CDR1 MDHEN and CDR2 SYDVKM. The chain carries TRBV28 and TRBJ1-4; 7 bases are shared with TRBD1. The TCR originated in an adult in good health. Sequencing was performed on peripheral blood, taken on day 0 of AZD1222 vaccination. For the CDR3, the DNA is TGTGCCAGCAGTCCCCCGAACAGGGGTAATGAAAAACTGTTTTTT. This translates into CASSPPNRGNEKLFF.